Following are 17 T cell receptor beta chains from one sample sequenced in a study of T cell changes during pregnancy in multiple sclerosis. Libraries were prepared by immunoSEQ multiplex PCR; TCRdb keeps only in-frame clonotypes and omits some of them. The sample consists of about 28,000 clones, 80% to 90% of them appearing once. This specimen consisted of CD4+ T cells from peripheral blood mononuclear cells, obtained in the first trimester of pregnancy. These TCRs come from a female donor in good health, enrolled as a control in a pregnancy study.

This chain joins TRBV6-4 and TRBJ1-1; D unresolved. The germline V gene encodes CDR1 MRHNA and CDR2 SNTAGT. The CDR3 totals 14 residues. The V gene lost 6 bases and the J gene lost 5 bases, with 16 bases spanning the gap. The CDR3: CASSSRAFATEAFF. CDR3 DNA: TGTGCCAGCAGCTCCCGAGCTTTCGCAACTGAAGCTTTCTTT.

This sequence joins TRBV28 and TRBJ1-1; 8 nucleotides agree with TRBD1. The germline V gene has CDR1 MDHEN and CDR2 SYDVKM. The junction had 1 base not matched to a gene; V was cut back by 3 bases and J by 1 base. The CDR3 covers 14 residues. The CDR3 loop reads CASSFTGGNTEAFF. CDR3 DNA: TGTGCCAGCAGTTTTACAGGGGGGAACACTGAAGCTTTCTTT.

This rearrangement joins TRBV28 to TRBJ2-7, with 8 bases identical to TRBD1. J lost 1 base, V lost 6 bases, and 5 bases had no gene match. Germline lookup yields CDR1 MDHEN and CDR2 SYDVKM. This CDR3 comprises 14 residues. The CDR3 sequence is CASRYGTGSYEQYF. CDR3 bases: TGTGCCAGCAGATATGGGACAGGATCCTACGAGCAGTACTTC.

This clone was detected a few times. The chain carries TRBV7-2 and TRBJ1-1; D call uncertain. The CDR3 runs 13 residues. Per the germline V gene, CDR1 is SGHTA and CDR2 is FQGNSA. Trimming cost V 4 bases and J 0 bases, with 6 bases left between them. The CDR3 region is CASSSRVNTEAFF. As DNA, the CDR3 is TGTGCCAGCAGCTCAAGAGTGAACACTGAAGCTTTCTTT.

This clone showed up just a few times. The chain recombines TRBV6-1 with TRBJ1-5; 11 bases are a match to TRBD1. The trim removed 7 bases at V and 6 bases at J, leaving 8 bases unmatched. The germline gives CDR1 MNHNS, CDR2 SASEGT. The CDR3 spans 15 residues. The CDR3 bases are TGTGCCAGCAAACTCAGGACAGGGGGCGTTCAGCCCCAGCATTTT. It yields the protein CASKLRTGGVQPQHF.

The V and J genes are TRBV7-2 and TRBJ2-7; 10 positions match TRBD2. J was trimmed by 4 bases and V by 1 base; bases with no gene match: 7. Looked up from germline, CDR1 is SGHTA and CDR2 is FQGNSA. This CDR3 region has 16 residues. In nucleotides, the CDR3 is TGTGCCAGCAGCTTAGTGACTAGCGGGCGAATGTACGAGCAGTACTTC. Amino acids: CASSLVTSGRMYEQYF.

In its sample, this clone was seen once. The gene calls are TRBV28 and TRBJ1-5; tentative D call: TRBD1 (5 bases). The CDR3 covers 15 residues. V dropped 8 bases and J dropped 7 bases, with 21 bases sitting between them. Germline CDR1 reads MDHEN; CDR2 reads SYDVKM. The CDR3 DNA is TGTGCCAGCCACCCGGTCCAGGGTAGCTGGCAGCCCCAGCATTTT. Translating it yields CASHPVQGSWQPQHF.

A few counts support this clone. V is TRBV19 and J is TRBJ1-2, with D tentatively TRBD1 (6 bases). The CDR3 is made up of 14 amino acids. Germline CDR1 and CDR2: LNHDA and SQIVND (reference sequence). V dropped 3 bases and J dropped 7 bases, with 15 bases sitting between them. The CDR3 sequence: CASSIRRGPAGYTF. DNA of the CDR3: TGTGCCAGTAGTATTCGCAGGGGACCTGCTGGCTACACCTTC.

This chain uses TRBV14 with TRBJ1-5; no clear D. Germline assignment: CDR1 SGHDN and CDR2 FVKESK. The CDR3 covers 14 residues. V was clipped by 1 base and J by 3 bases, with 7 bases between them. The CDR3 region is CASSQGQYNQPQHF. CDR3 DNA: TGTGCCAGCAGCCAAGGGCAGTACAATCAGCCCCAGCATTTT.

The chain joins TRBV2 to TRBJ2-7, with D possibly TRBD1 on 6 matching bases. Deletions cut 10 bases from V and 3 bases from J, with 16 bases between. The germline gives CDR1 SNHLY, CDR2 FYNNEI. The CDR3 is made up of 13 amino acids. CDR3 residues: CATQGGVYYEQYF. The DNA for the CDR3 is TGTGCCACACAGGGTGGGGTTTACTACGAGCAGTACTTC. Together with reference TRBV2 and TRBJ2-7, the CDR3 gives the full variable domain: EPEVTQTPSHQVTQMGQEVILRCVPISNHLYFYWYRQILGQKVEFLVSFYNNEISEKSEIFDDQFSVERPDGSNFTLKIRSTKLEDSAMYFCATQGGVYYEQYFGPGTRLTVT.

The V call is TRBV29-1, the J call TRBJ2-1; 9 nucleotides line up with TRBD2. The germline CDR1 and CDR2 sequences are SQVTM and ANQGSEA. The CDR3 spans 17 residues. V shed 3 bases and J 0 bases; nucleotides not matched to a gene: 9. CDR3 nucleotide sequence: TGCAGCGTTGATAGGCTAGCGGGGATGAACTCCTACAATGAGCAGTTCTTC. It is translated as CSVDRLAGMNSYNEQFF.

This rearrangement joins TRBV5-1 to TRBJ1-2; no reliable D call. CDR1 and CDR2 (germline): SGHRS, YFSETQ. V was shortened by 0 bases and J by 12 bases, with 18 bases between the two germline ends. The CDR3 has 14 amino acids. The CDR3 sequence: CASSLAGMRDIDTF. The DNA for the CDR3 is TGCGCCAGCAGCTTGGCTGGTATGCGCGACATCGACACCTTC.

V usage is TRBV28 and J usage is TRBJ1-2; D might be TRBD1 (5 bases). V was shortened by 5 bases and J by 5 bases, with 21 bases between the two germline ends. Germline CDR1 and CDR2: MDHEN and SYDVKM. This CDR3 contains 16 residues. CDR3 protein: CASSIPEGMSGYGYTF. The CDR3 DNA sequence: TGTGCCAGCAGTATCCCGGAGGGGATGAGTGGTTATGGCTACACCTTC.

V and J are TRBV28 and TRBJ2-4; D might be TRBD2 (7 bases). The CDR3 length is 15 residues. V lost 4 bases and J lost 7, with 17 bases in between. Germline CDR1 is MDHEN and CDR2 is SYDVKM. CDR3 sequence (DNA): TGTGCCAGCAGTTCACGGGGAGGGGGGAGGAACATTCAGTACTTC. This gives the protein CASSSRGGGRNIQYF.

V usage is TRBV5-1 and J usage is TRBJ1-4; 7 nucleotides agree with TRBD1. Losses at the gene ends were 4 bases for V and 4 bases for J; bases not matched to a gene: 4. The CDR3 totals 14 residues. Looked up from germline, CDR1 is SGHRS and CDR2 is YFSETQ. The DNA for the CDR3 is TGCGCCAGCAGCGCGGACAGGCTTAATGAAAAACTGTTTTTT. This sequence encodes CASSADRLNEKLFF.

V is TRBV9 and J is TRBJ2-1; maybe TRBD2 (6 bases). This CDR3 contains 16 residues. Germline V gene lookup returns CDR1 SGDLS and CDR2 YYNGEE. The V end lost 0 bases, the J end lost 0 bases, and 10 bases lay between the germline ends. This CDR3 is CASSVVVGGSYNEQFF. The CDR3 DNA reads TGTGCCAGCAGCGTAGTAGTCGGGGGCTCCTACAATGAGCAGTTCTTC.

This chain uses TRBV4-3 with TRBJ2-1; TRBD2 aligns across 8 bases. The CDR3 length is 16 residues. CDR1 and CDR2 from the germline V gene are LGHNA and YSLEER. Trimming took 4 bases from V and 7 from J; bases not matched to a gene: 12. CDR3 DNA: TGCGCCAGCAGCCTGGGGGGGAGCGGGAGAAGTAATGAGCAGTTCTTC. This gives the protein CASSLGGSGRSNEQFF.